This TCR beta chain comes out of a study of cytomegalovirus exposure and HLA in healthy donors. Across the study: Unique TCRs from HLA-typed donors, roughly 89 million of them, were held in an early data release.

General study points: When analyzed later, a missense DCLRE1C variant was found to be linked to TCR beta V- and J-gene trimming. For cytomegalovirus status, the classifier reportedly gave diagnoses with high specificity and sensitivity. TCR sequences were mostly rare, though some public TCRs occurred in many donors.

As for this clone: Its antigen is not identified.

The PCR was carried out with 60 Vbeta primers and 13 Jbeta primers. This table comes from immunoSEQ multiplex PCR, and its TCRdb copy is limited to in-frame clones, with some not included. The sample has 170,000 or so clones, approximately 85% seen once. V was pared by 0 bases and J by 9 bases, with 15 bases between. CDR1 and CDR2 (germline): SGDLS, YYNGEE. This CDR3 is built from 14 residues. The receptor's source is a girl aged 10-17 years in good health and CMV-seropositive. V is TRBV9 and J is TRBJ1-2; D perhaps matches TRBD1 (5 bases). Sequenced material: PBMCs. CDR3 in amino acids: CASSVGGGLISYTF. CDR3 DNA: TGTGCCAGCAGCGTAGGGGGCGGCTTGATTAGCTACACCTTC.